The 20 T cell receptor beta chains given below trace back to one sample, sequenced in a study. TCRdb reanalysed the 5' RACE reads using MiXCR and keeps one entry per CDR3 protein. The repertoire holds approximately 44,000 distinct CDR3 sequences, with just under 30% as singletons. Material for sequencing was memory CD4+ T cells sorted from a lymph node. The subset denotes: memory CD4+ T cells, CD4+CD45RO+CD25-. These receptors were collected from a female donor with breast cancer.

A word on this clonotype: The junction shows a germline mismatch at one end, possibly a read error. The chain combines TRBV6-5 with TRBJ1-5; the D gene is possibly TRBD1 (6 bases). CDR1 is MNHEY, CDR2 SVGAGI, per germline. The CDR3 is 13 amino acids. CDR3 in amino acids: CASSYDQGQPQHF. The DNA of the CDR3 is TGTGCCAGCAGTTACGACCAGGGGCAGCCCCAGCATTTC.

The J gene is TRBJ2-7, the V gene TRBV10-1, with TRBD1 identical over 8 bases. Germline V gene data show CDR1 as WNHNN and CDR2 as SYGVQD (reference sequence). This CDR3 is built from 15 residues. Germline trimming cut 1 base from V and 5 bases from J; bases unmatched to any gene: 7. CDR3 residues: CASSEWDRPLNEQYF. CDR3 DNA: TGCGCCAGCAGTGAGTGGGACAGGCCCCTGAACGAGCAGTACTTC.

This clonotype occurred a few times. V and J are TRBV6-1 and TRBJ1-5; 7 bases agree with TRBD1. Losses at the gene ends were 4 bases for V and 2 bases for J; bases not matched to a gene: 2. This CDR3 has 14 amino acids. CDR1 is MNHNS and CDR2 is SASEGT in the germline V gene. The CDR3 DNA follows: TGTGCCAGCAGTGGAGGACAGGGCAATCAGCCCCAGCATTTT. Its translation: CASSGGQGNQPQHF.

The rearrangement joins TRBV12-3 or TRBV12-4 to TRBJ1-5; tentatively, D is TRBD1 (5 bases). The CDR3 contains 13 residues. V lost 3 bases to trimming and J lost 7 bases, with 10 bases between them. CDR3 protein: CASSFGRAQPQHF. Written as DNA, the CDR3 is TGTGCCAGCAGTTTTGGCAGGGCCCAGCCCCAGCATTTT.

The V call is TRBV20-1, the J call TRBJ2-3; 7 nucleotides agree with TRBD1. Germline trimming cut 0 bases from V and 7 bases from J; bases unmatched to any gene: 7. The CDR3 is 14 amino acids. From germline, CDR1 is DFQATT and CDR2 SNEGSKA (reference sequence). The CDR3 reads CSARDAQGSNTQYF. As DNA, the CDR3 is TGCAGTGCTAGAGATGCACAGGGGAGTAATACGCAGTATTTT.

This clonotype turned up a few times. The chain couples TRBV7-2 to TRBJ1-1, with D maybe TRBD1 (5 bases). The CDR3 is made up of 15 amino acids. From germline, CDR1 is SGHTA and CDR2 FQGNSA. The V end was cut by 5 bases, the J end by 0 bases, with 13 bases between. The CDR3 nucleotides read TGTGCCAGCAGCACGGACATCCGGCTGAACACTGAAGCTTTCTTT. Translated, it gives CASSTDIRLNTEAFF.

The V call is TRBV7-2, the J call TRBJ2-2; unclear D gene. Trimming removed 5 bases at V and 6 bases at J, with 10 bases between. This CDR3 contains 13 residues. CDR1 and CDR2 (germline): SGHTA, FQGNSA. The CDR3 protein is CASSLDLSGELFF. DNA for the CDR3: TGTGCCAGCAGCCTGGACCTATCCGGGGAGCTGTTTTTT.

The chain links TRBV7-3 to TRBJ1-1; the D gene is possibly TRBD1 (5 bases). This CDR3 contains 13 residues. The germline V gene encodes CDR1 SGHTA and CDR2 FQGTGA. With 5 bases removed from V and 4 bases from J, the gap between germline ends came to 11 bases. CDR3: CASSVSQGTEAFF. CDR3 DNA: TGTGCCAGCAGCGTGTCCCAGGGCACTGAAGCTTTCTTT.

This clonotype showed up just a few times. The CDR3 region has the DNA TGTGCCAGCAGTCCCTTCGGGGAGGGCACAGATACGCAGTATTTT. This encodes CASSPFGEGTDTQYF. This chain joins TRBV27 and TRBJ2-3; D may be TRBD2 (6 bases). Trimming removed 5 bases from V and 1 base from J, with 13 bases in between. CDR1 is MNHEY, CDR2 SMNVEV, per germline (reference sequence). The CDR3 totals 15 residues.

This sequence joins TRBV5-1 and TRBJ2-5; the match to TRBD2 covers 15 bases. The CDR3 extends over 18 amino acids. J gave up 5 bases and V 2 bases, and 10 bases lay outside the gene matches. CDR1 SGHRS and CDR2 YFSETQ come from the germline V gene. The CDR3: CASSLVGTSGGPSETQYF. As DNA, the CDR3 is TGCGCCAGCAGCTTAGTCGGGACTAGCGGGGGGCCTTCCGAGACCCAGTACTTC.

This clonotype is deemed medium-sized. The chain employs TRBV20-1 and TRBJ2-5, with TRBD1 matching 8 bases. V shed 4 bases and J 4 bases; nucleotides not matched to a gene: 11. The CDR3 consists of 15 residues. CDR1 is DFQATT and CDR2 is SNEGSKA in the germline V gene (reference sequence). The CDR3 sequence: CSANRRGQDLETQYF. The CDR3 bases are TGCAGTGCTAACCGCCGGGGACAGGACTTAGAGACCCAGTACTTC.

The gene calls are TRBV6-2 or TRBV6-3 and TRBJ2-7; D perhaps matches TRBD2 (6 bases). The V gene's germline CDR1 is MNHEY and CDR2 SVGEGT. Trimming left V 7 bases short and J 2 bases short, with 12 bases between. The CDR3 is 13 residues long. This CDR3 reads CASTRDRTYEQYF. CDR3 coding DNA: TGTGCCAGCACGCGGGACCGAACCTACGAGCAGTACTTC.

Note on this clonotype: This clone may be a read error of a much larger clone one base away. The genes are TRBV20-1 and TRBJ1-2; D is perhaps TRBD1 (5 bases). Deletions cut 4 bases from V and 5 bases from J, with 14 bases between. Per the germline V gene, CDR1 is DFQATT and CDR2 is SNEGSKA (reference sequence). This CDR3 has 13 residues. The CDR3 coding sequence is TGCAGTGCTATGCCCGCGGGGCTTTATGGCTACACCTTC. Protein product: CSAMPAGLYGYTF.

The V and J genes are TRBV27 and TRBJ1-3, with D perhaps TRBD1 (5 bases). The length of the CDR3 is 14 residues. Germline assignment: CDR1 MNHEY and CDR2 SMNVEV (reference sequence). The V end was cut by 2 bases, the J end by 2 bases, with 7 bases between. The CDR3 reads CASSLRGAGNTIYF. In nucleotides, the CDR3 is TGTGCCAGCAGTTTACGGGGGGCTGGAAACACCATATATTTT.

This rearrangement joins TRBV2 to TRBJ1-1; 7 nucleotides match TRBD1. The length of the CDR3 is 14 residues. Germline loops: CDR1 SNHLY, CDR2 FYNNEI. Trimming at V came to 6 bases and at J to 1 base, leaving 5 bases not matched to a gene. The DNA of the CDR3 is TGTGCCAGCAGACAGACAGGGACGAACACTGAAGCTTTCTTT. Residues: CASRQTGTNTEAFF.

In its sample, this clonotype was seen many times. The chain uses TRBV20-1 and TRBJ1-2; the D gene is possibly TRBD1 (5 bases). Germline loops: CDR1 DFQATT, CDR2 SNEGSKA (reference sequence). V gave up 7 bases and J gave up 5 bases, with 14 bases separating them. The CDR3 has 12 residues. CDR3 residues: CSVWQGGYGYTF. The CDR3 nucleotides read TGCAGTGTTTGGCAGGGAGGGTATGGCTACACCTTC.

This clonotype has only a few counts. V and J are TRBV29-1 and TRBJ2-2; 12 nucleotides line up with TRBD1. CDR3 length equals 14 residues. From germline, CDR1 is SQVTM and CDR2 ANQGSEA. Germline trimming cut 4 bases from V and 7 bases from J; bases unmatched to any gene: 4. The CDR3 DNA sequence: TGCAGCGTTGTCGGGACAGGGGGCTTCGGGGAGCTGTTTTTT. Its protein product is CSVVGTGGFGELFF.

This clonotype has just a few counts. V is TRBV4-2 and J is TRBJ2-6; no reliable D call. Trimming took 0 bases from V and 0 from J, leaving 15 bases between them. The CDR3 runs to 19 residues. CDR1 is LGHNA and CDR2 is YNFKEQ in the germline V gene. CDR3: CASSQETGPLGSGANVLTF. CDR3 DNA sequence: TGTGCCAGCAGCCAAGAGACCGGTCCCCTGGGCTCTGGGGCCAACGTCCTGACTTTC.

This clonotype was detected a few times. The J gene is TRBJ2-5, the V gene TRBV10-3, with D unclear. Germline V gives CDR1 ENHRY, CDR2 SYGVKD. This CDR3 has 17 residues. V was cut by 4 bases and J by 0 bases, with 18 bases left in between. The CDR3 spells CAISVSDTWTDQETQYF. CDR3 DNA sequence: TGTGCCATCAGTGTGAGTGACACTTGGACCGACCAAGAGACCCAGTACTTC.

The rearrangement joins TRBV4-1 to TRBJ2-7; no firm D call. Germline V gives CDR1 MGHRA, CDR2 YSYEKL. Between the trimmed V and J ends, which lost 1 base and 6 bases, there was a span of 10 bases. This CDR3 has 13 amino acids. CDR3 nucleotide sequence: TGCGCCAGCAGCCAAGTCCCATCCGGCGAGCAGTACTTC. It encodes CASSQVPSGEQYF.